The present entry profiles one T cell receptor beta chain with its context. The data were obtained in a study of multiple sclerosis patients with progressive multifocal leukoencephalopathy. The table came from immunoSEQ multiplex PCR; TCRdb's copy has only in-frame clones and leaves some out. In the table there are roughly 32,000 clones, about 90% of which are singletons. Time point: time of PML onset. All PML patients were female, and all patients had earlier interferon beta. The CDR3 runs 20 residues. V shed 4 bases and J 0 bases; nucleotides not matched to a gene: 14. CDR1 is SGHTA and CDR2 is FQGTGA in the germline V gene.

This chain connects TRBV7-3 to TRBJ2-1, with 11 bases that match TRBD2. The clonotype was recovered from a human donor with progressive multifocal leukoencephalopathy. This specimen was PBMCs, taken from a patient treated with natalizumab. The CDR3 sequence is CASSSPRGIAGGLSYNEQFF. The CDR3 nucleotides are TGTGCCAGCAGCTCACCCCGGGGGATAGCGGGAGGGCTCTCCTACAATGAGCAGTTCTTC.